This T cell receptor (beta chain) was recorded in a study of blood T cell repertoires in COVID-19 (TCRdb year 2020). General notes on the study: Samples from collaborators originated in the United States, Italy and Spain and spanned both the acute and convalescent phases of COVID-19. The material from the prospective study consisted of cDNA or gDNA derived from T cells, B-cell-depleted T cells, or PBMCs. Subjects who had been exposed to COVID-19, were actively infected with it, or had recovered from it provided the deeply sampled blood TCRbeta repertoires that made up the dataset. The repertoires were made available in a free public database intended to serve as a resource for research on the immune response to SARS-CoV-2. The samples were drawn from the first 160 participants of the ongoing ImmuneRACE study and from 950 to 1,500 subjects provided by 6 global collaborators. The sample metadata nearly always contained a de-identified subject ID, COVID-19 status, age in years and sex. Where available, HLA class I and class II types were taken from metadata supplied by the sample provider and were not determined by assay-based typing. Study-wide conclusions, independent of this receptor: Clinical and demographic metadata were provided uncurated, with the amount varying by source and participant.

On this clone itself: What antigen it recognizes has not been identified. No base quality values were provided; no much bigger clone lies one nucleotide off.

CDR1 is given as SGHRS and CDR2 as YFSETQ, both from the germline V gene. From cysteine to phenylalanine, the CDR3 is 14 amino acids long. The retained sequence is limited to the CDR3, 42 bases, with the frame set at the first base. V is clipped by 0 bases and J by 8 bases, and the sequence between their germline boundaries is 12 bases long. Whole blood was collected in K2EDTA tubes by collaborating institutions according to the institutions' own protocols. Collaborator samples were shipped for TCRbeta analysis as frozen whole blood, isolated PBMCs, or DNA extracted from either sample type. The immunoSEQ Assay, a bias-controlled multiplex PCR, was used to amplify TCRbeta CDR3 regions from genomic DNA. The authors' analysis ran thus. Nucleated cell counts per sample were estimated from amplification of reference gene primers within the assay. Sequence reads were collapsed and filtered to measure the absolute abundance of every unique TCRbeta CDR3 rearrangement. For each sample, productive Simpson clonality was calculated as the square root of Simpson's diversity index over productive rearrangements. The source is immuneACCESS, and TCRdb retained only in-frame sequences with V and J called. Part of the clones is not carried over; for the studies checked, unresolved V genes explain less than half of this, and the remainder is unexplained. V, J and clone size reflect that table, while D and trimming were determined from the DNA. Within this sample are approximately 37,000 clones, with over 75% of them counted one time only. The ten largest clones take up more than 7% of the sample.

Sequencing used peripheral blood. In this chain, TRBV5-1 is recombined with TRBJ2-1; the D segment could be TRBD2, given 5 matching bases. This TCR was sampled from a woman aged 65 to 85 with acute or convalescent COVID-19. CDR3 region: CASSLDNPGDEQFF. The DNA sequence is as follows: TGCGCCAGCAGCTTGGACAACCCCGGGGATGAGCAGTTCTTC.